This T cell receptor beta chain derives from a study of CD8 T cells in Susac syndrome. Reverse transcription of about 0.45 to 1 ug RNA was performed with random hexamers. The amplification used immunoSEQ multiplex PCR on TCR beta CDR3; it spanned 54 Vbeta and 13 Jbeta. In TCRdb, the immunoSEQ multiplex PCR reads were re-called with MiXCR into one record per CDR3 protein. The repertoire holds under 200,000 distinct CDR3 sequences, with 90% to 95% as singletons. There are 14 residues in the CDR3. Germline CDR1 and CDR2: DFQATT and SNEGSKA (reference sequence). J lost 6 bases, V lost 6 bases, and 8 bases had no gene match.

This sequence originates from a human donor in good health. The chain uses TRBV20-1 and TRBJ2-1; the match to TRBD2 covers 10 bases. Source material: CD4+ T cells from PBMCs. CDR3 loop: CSAASGRASNEQFF. The CDR3 bases are TGCAGTGCCGCAAGCGGGAGGGCCTCCAATGAGCAGTTCTTC.